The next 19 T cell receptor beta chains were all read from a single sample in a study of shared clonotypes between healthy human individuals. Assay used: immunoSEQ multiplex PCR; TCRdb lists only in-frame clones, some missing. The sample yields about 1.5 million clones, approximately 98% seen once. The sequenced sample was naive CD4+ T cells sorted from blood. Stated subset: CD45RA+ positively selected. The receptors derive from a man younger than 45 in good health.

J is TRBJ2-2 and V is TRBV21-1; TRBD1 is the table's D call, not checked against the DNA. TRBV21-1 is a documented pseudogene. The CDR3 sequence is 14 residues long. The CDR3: CASSKADKIRELFF. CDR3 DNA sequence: TGTGCCAGCAGCAAAGCGGACAAGATCCGAGAGCTGTTTTTT.

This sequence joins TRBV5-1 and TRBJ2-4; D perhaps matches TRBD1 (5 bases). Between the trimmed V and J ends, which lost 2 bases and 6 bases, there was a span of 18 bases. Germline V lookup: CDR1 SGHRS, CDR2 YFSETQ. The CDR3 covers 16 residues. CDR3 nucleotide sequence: TGCGCCAGCAGCTTTGGGTCGCAGGTCCAGGGAAACATTCAGTACTTC. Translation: CASSFGSQVQGNIQYF.

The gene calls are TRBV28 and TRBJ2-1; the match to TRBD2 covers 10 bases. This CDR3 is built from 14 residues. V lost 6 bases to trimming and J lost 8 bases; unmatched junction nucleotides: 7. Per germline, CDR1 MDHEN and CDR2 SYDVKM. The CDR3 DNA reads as TGTGCCAGCAGGGAGCGGGAGGGCCGCGATGAGCAGTTCTTC. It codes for CASREREGRDEQFF.

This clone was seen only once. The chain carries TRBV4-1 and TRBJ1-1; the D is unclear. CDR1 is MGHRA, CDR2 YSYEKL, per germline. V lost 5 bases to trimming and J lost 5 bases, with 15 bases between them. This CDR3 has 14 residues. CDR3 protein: CASSSPLRGTEAFF. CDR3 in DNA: TGCGCCAGCAGCTCGCCCCTGCGAGGGACTGAAGCTTTCTTT.

The CDR3 DNA reads as TGTGCTATTACTAGCGGGACTTCCTACGAGCAGTACTTC. This gives the protein CAITSGTSYEQYF. V usage is TRBV28 and J usage is TRBJ2-7; 10 bases map to TRBD2. CDR3 length equals 13 residues. Per the germline V gene, CDR1 is MDHEN and CDR2 is SYDVKM.

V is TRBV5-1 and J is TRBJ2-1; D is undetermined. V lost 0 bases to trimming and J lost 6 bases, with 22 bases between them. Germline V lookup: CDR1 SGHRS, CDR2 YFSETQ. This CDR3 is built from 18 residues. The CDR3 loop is CASSLVVYDGEESNEQFF. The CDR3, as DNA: TGCGCCAGCAGCTTGGTCGTATACGATGGAGAGGAGAGCAATGAGCAGTTCTTC.

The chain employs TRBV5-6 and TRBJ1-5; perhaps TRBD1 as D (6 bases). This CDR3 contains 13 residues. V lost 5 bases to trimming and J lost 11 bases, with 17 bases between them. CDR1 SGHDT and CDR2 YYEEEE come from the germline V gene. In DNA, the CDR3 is TGTGCCAGCAGTTGGGGGCATCGGAAGGCCCAGCATTTT. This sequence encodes CASSWGHRKAQHF.

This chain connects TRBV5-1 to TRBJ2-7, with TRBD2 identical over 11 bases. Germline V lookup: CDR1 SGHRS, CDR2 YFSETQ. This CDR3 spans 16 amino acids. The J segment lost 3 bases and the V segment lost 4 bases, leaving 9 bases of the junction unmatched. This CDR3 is CASSTGLGLADYEQYF. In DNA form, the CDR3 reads TGCGCCAGCAGCACCGGCCTGGGACTAGCGGACTACGAGCAGTACTTC.

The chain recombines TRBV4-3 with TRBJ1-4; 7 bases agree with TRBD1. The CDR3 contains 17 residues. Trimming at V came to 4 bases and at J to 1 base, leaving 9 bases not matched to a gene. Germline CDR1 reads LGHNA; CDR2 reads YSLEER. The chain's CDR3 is CASSPQAGGRTNEKLFF. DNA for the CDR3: TGCGCCAGCAGCCCTCAAGCAGGGGGACGAACTAATGAAAAACTGTTTTTT.

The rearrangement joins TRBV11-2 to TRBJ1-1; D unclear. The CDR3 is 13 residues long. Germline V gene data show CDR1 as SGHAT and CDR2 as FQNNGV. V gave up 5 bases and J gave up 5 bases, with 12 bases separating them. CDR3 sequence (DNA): TGTGCCAGCAGCCTTATAAGGCGGACTGAAGCTTTCTTT. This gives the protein CASSLIRRTEAFF.

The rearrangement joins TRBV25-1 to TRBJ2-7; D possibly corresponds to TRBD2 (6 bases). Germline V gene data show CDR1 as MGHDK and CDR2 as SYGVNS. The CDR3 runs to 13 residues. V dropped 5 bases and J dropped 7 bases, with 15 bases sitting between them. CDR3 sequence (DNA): TGTGCCAGCAGTCAGTTTCTAGCGACTGAGCAGTACTTC. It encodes CASSQFLATEQYF.

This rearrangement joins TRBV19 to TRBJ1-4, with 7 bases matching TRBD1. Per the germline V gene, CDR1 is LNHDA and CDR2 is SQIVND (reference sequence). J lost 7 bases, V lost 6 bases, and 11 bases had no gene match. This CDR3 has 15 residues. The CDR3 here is CASSRRQGLSEKLFF. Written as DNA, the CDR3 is TGTGCCAGTAGCCGTAGACAGGGCTTAAGTGAAAAACTGTTTTTT.

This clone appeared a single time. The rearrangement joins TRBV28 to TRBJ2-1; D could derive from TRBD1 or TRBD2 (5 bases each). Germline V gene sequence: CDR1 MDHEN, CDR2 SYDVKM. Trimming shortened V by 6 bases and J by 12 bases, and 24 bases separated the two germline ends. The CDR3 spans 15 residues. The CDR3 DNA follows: TGTGCCAGCAGGGGACGCACCCTCCCAATGAGTGGGCAGTTCTTC. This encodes CASRGRTLPMSGQFF. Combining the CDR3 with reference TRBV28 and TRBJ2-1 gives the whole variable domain DVKVTQSSRYLVKRTGEKVFLECVQDMDHENMFWYRQDPGLGLRLIYFSYDVKMKEKGDIPEGYSVSREKKERFSLILESASTNQTSMYLCASRGRTLPMSGQFFGPGTRLTVL.

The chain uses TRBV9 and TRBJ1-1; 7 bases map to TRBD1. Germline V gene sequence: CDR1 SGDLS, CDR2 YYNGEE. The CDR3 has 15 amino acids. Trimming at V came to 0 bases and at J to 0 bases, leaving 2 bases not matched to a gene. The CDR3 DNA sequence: TGTGCCAGCAGCGTAGGGCAGGGGGTGAACACTGAAGCTTTCTTT. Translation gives CASSVGQGVNTEAFF.

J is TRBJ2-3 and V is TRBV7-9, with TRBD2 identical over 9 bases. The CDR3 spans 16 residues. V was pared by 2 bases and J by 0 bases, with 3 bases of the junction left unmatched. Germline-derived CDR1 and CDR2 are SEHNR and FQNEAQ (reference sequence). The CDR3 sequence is CASSLISGSSTDTQYF. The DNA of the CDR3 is TGTGCCAGCAGCTTAATTAGCGGGAGTAGCACAGATACGCAGTATTTT.

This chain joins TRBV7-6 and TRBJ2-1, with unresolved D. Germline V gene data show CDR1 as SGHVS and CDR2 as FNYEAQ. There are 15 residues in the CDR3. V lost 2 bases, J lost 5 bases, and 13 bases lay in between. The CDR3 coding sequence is TGTGCCAGCAGCTTAATGGCAGGAACGAACAATGAGCAGTTCTTC. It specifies CASSLMAGTNNEQFF.

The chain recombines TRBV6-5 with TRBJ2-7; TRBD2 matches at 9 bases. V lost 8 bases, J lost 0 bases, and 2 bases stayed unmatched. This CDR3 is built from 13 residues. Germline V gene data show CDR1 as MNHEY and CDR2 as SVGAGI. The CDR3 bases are TGTGCCAGCCAGCGGGAGGACTCCTACGAGCAGTACTTC. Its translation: CASQREDSYEQYF.

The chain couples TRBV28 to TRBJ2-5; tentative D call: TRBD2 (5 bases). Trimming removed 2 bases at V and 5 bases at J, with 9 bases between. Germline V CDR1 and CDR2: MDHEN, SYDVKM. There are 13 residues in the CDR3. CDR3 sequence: CASSLEGRETQYF. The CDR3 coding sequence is TGTGCCAGCAGTTTAGAGGGTAGGGAGACCCAGTACTTC.

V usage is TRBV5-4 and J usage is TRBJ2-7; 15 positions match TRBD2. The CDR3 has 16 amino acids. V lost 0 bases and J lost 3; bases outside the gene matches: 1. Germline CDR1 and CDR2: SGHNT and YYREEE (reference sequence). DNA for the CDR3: TGTGCCAGCAGCTTGGGGGGACTAGCGGGAGGCTACGAGCAGTACTTC. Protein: CASSLGGLAGGYEQYF.